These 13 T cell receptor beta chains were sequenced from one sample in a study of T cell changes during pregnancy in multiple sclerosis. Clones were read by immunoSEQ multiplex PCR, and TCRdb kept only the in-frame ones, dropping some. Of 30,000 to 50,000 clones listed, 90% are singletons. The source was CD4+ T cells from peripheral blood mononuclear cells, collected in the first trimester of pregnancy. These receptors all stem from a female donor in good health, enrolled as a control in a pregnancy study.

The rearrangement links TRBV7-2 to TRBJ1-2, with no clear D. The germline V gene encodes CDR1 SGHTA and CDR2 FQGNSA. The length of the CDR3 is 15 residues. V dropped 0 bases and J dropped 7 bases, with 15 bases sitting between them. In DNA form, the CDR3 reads TGTGCCAGCAGCTTAGCGTTTCTCCCGATTAGTGGCTACACCTTC. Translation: CASSLAFLPISGYTF.

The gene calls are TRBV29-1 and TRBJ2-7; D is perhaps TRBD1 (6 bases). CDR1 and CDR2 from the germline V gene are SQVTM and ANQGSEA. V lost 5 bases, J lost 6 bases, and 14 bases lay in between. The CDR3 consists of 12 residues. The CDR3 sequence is CSVNREAGEQYF. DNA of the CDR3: TGCAGCGTTAACAGGGAAGCTGGCGAGCAGTACTTC.

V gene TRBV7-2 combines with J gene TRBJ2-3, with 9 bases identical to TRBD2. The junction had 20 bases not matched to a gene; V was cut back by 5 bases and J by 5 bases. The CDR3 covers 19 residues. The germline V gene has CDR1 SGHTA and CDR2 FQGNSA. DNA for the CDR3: TGTGCCAGCAGCCCTAGGGGGGGCGTTGCGGGGGGGCACGAAGATACGCAGTATTTT. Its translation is CASSPRGGVAGGHEDTQYF.

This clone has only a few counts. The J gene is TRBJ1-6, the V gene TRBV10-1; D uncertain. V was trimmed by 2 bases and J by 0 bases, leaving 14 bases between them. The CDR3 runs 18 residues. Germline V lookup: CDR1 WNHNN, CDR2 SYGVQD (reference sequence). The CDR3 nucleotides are TGCGCCAGCAGTGAGCATGGCACTAGGAGCTCCTATAATTCACCCCTCCACTTT. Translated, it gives CASSEHGTRSSYNSPLHF.

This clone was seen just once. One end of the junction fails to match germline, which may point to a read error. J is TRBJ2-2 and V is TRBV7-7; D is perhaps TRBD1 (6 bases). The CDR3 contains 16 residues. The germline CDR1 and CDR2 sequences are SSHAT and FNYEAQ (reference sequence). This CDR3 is CASSYGQTANTGELFF. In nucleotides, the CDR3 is TGTGCTAGCAGCTATGGACAGACGGCTAACACCGGGGAGCTGTTTTTT.

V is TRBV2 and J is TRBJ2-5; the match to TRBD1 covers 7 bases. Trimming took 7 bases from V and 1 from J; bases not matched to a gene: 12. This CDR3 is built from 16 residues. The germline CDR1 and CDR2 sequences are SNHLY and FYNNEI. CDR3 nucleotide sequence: TGTGCCAGCATGGGACAGATGGTCCTCCCCCAAGAGACCCAGTACTTC. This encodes CASMGQMVLPQETQYF.

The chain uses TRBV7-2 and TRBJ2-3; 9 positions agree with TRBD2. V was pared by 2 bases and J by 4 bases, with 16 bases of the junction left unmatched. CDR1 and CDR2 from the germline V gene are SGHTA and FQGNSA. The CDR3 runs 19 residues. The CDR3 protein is CASSLLGGIAGAGADTQYF. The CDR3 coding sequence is TGTGCCAGCAGCTTACTAGGAGGGATAGCGGGGGCAGGGGCAGATACGCAGTATTTT. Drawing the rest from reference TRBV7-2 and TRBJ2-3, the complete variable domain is GAGVSQSPSNKVTEKGKDVELRCDPISGHTALYWYRQSLGQGLEFLIYFQGNSAPDKSGLPSDRFSAERTGGSVSTLTIQRTQQEDSAVYLCASSLLGGIAGAGADTQYFGPGTRLTVL.

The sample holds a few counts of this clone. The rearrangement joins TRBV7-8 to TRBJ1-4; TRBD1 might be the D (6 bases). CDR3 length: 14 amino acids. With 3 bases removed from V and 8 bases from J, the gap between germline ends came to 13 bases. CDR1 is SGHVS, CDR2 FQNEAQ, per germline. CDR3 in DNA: TGTGCCAGCAGCTTCACAGGGATGAGCGAAAAACTGTTTTTT. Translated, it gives CASSFTGMSEKLFF.

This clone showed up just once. The DNA for the CDR3 is TGTGCCAGCAGCTTAGGCGGGAAGGAGACCCAGTACTTC. This codes for CASSLGGKETQYF. The V call is TRBV11-2, the J call TRBJ2-5, with D possibly TRBD2 on 6 matching bases. Looked up from germline, CDR1 is SGHAT and CDR2 is FQNNGV. V gave up 1 base and J gave up 5 bases, with 8 bases separating them. The CDR3 consists of 13 residues.

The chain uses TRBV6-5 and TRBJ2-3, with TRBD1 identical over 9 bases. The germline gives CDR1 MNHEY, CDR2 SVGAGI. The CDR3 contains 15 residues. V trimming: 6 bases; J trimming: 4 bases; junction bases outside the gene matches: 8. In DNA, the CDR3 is TGTGCCAGCAGCACAGGGGGCGGAATGCCAGATACGCAGTATTTT. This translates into CASSTGGGMPDTQYF.

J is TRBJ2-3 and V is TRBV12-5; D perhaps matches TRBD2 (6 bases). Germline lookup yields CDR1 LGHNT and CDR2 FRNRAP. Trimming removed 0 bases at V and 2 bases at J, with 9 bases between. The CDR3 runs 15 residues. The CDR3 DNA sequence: TGTGCTAGTGGTTTGGTAGCGGGCTTCACAGATACGCAGTATTTT. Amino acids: CASGLVAGFTDTQYF.

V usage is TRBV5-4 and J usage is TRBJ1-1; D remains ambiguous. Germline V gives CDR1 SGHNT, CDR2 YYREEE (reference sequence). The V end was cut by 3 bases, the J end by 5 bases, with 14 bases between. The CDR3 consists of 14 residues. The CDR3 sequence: CASSSRRVITEAFF. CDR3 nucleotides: TGTGCCAGCAGCTCCCGCCGGGTAATAACTGAAGCTTTCTTT.

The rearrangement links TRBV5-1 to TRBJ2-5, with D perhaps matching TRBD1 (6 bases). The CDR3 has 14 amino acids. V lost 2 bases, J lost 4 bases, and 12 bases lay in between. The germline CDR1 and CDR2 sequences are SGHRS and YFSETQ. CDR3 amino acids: CASSFTGKGETQYF. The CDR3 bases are TGCGCCAGCAGCTTCACAGGGAAGGGAGAGACCCAGTACTTC.